The following is a T cell receptor (beta chain) sequence with its context. Its antigen is undetermined. This record belongs to a study of T cells in Graves' hyperthyroidism and ophthalmopathy. Overall study results and limits: Most thyroid clonotypes expanded above 0.001 appeared in blood too.

Authors of the study amplified TCR beta CDR3 regions from RNA transcripts. With the HTBI primer set, the TCR CDR3 went through a first round of RT-PCR. TCRdb ran MiXCR on the multiplex PCR reads and lists one entry per CDR3 protein. The sample has approximately 400,000 distinct CDR3 sequences; around an eighth are singletons. Each patient was aged 18 to 65 and had newly diagnosed hyperthyroidism of under 2 months' duration. Clinical symptoms, serum thyroxine and TRAb, thyroid ultrasound and orbital computed tomography were used for the diagnoses. V gave up 0 bases and J gave up 5 bases, with 20 bases separating them. Germline lookup yields CDR1 SQVTM and CDR2 ANQGSEA. This CDR3 comprises 16 residues.

The sequence was collected from a man aged 30 to 45 with Graves' hyperthyroidism that later progressed to Graves' ophthalmopathy. Source material: blood. This chain links TRBV29-1 with TRBJ2-7; possible D gene TRBD2, 5 bases. DNA for the CDR3: TGCAGCGTTGAAGATCGGTTCGCCCGGGGAGCGGACGAGCAGTACTTC. Protein product: CSVEDRFARGADEQYF.